This T cell receptor (beta chain) comes out of a study of Graves' ophthalmopathy and Graves' hyperthyroidism. General study points: The model flagged ophthalmopathy progression at 65% to 71% sensitivity and roughly 72% specificity.

Amplification from RNA transcripts yielded the TCR beta CDR3 regions. Amplification began with first-round RT-PCR using HTBI primers, then second-round multiplex PCR was performed. MiXCR, run by TCRdb on the multiplex PCR reads, gives a single entry per CDR3 protein. The top ten hold over 8.5% of the sample, which has over a million distinct CDR3 sequences, 35% to 40% seen once. This clonotype occurred many times. Its antigen is unknown. Serum thyroxine and TRAb, along with clinical symptoms, thyroid ultrasound and orbital computed tomography, were what diagnosis relied on. After removal of 2 bases from V and 7 bases from J, the junction contained 4 bases not matched to a gene. This CDR3 contains 12 residues. The germline CDR1 and CDR2 sequences are DFQATT and SNEGSKA (reference sequence).

This TCR derives from an adult man with Graves' hyperthyroidism. The chain combines TRBV20-1 with TRBJ1-2, with TRBD1 matching 7 bases. Sequencing was performed on peripheral blood or thyroid tissue (not recorded which). The DNA for the CDR3 is TGCAGTGCTAGAAAGGGGGCGAGTGGCTACACCTTC. Its protein product is CSARKGASGYTF.